These T cell receptor beta chains were read from a single sample in a study of blood T cell repertoires in COVID-19. The protocol was immunoSEQ multiplex PCR, while the TCRdb copy is restricted to in-frame clones and leaves out a portion. The sample consists of 200,000 to 300,000 clones, around 90% of them appearing once. The sample consisted of peripheral blood. These receptors were collected from a human donor in a cohort sampled during active COVID-19. CDR3s include the opening cysteine and the closing phenylalanine or tryptophan. Each record gives: D gene, J gene, V gene, clone size, CDR3 DNA, CDR3 protein. D genes are given only for firm matches. Not all rows give a size; the values are once, few, many and, for expanded clones, a class.

d_call: TRBD1
j_call: TRBJ2-7
v_call: TRBV12-3/TRBV12-4
clone_size: once
cdr3_nt: TGTGCCAGCAGTGCCGACAGGGGCTACGAGCAGTACTTC
cdr3_aa: CASSADRGYEQYF

d_call: NA
j_call: TRBJ1-2
v_call: TRBV7-2
clone_size: NA
cdr3_nt: TGTGCCAGCAGCTTAGAATGGAGCGGTATCTATGGCTACACCTTC
cdr3_aa: CASSLEWSGIYGYTF

d_call: TRBD1
j_call: TRBJ2-7
v_call: TRBV5-1
clone_size: NA
cdr3_nt: TGCGCCAGCAGCTTGGGGGGACAGGTGATATCCTACGAGCAGTACTTC
cdr3_aa: CASSLGGQVISYEQYF

d_call: NA
j_call: TRBJ1-3
v_call: TRBV3-1/TRBV3-2
clone_size: once
cdr3_nt: TGTGCCAGCAGCCAAGTTTCCGGGGTTGGAAACACCATATATTTT
cdr3_aa: CASSQVSGVGNTIYF

d_call: NA
j_call: TRBJ1-2
v_call: TRBV3-1/TRBV3-2
clone_size: NA
cdr3_nt: TGTGCCAGCAGCCAAGTCCCCCCTTGGGCAGGGCACTATGGCTACACCTTC
cdr3_aa: CASSQVPPWAGHYGYTF

d_call: TRBD2
j_call: TRBJ2-7
v_call: TRBV4-1
clone_size: NA
cdr3_nt: TGCGCCAGCAGCCCCATAATAGCGGGGGAGCAGTACTTC
cdr3_aa: CASSPIIAGEQYF

d_call: TRBD1
j_call: TRBJ1-1
v_call: TRBV18
clone_size: NA
cdr3_nt: TGTGCCAGCGACCAACAGGGGGGGGTTGAAGCTTTCTTT
cdr3_aa: CASDQQGGVEAFF

d_call: TRBD2
j_call: TRBJ2-1
v_call: TRBV28
clone_size: NA
cdr3_nt: TGTGCCAGCAGTTGGCTAGCGGGGACGAGCTCCTACAATGAGCAGTTCTTC
cdr3_aa: CASSWLAGTSSYNEQFF

d_call: TRBD2
j_call: TRBJ2-7
v_call: TRBV27
clone_size: NA
cdr3_nt: TGTGCCAGCAGCGCCGGGACTAACTCCTACGAGCAGTACTTC
cdr3_aa: CASSAGTNSYEQYF

d_call: TRBD2
j_call: TRBJ2-7
v_call: TRBV6-5
clone_size: NA
cdr3_nt: TGTGCCAGCAGTTACTCGGGGGGGAGCTCCTACGAGCAGTACTTC
cdr3_aa: CASSYSGGSSYEQYF

d_call: NA
j_call: TRBJ1-2
v_call: TRBV11-2
clone_size: NA
cdr3_nt: TGTGCCAGCAGCTTAGAGGGGGCGCATGGCTACACCTTC
cdr3_aa: CASSLEGAHGYTF

d_call: NA
j_call: TRBJ1-4
v_call: TRBV7-9
clone_size: NA
cdr3_nt: TGTGCCAGCAGCGTAACACAGGCACTGTTTTTT
cdr3_aa: CASSVTQALFF

d_call: NA
j_call: TRBJ2-7
v_call: TRBV2
clone_size: NA
cdr3_nt: TGTGCCAGCAGTGAGGAGGGACTCCTCTCCTACGAGCAGTACTTC
cdr3_aa: CASSEEGLLSYEQYF

d_call: NA
j_call: TRBJ1-5
v_call: TRBV18
clone_size: NA
cdr3_nt: TGTGCCAGCTCACCACCGGCGGGACAGCCCCAGCATTTT
cdr3_aa: CASSPPAGQPQHF

d_call: NA
j_call: TRBJ2-5
v_call: TRBV27
clone_size: NA
cdr3_nt: TGTGCCAGCAGCCCGACCAGGGTAGAGACCCAGTACTTC
cdr3_aa: CASSPTRVETQYF

d_call: NA
j_call: TRBJ2-7
v_call: TRBV4-3
clone_size: NA
cdr3_nt: TGCGCCAGCAGCCAAATCAGGCAGGGGACCTACGAGCAGTACTTC
cdr3_aa: CASSQIRQGTYEQYF

d_call: NA
j_call: TRBJ2-2
v_call: TRBV10-1
clone_size: NA
cdr3_nt: TGCGCCAGCAGTGAAGGGGCTACCGGGGAGCTGTTTTTT
cdr3_aa: CASSEGATGELFF

d_call: NA
j_call: TRBJ2-3
v_call: TRBV7-3
clone_size: NA
cdr3_nt: TGTGCCAGCAGCTCGACAGGACTCACCACAGATACGCAGTATTTT
cdr3_aa: CASSSTGLTTDTQYF

d_call: NA
j_call: TRBJ2-7
v_call: TRBV5-4
clone_size: NA
cdr3_nt: TGTGCCAGCAGCTTGGGGGGGCGGGAGCAGTACTTC
cdr3_aa: CASSLGGREQYF

d_call: NA
j_call: TRBJ1-4
v_call: TRBV7-9
clone_size: NA
cdr3_nt: TGTGCCAGCAGCTCTCAGCGGGGGGCAACTAATGAAAAACTGTTTTTT
cdr3_aa: CASSSQRGATNEKLFF

d_call: NA
j_call: TRBJ2-7
v_call: TRBV10-3
clone_size: NA
cdr3_nt: TGTGCCATCAGTGTGAGGATGAGCTCCTACGAGCAGTACTTC
cdr3_aa: CAISVRMSSYEQYF

d_call: NA
j_call: TRBJ1-2
v_call: TRBV6-5
clone_size: few
cdr3_nt: TGTGCCAGCAGTTCACGACAGTTCACCTATGGCTACACCTTC
cdr3_aa: CASSSRQFTYGYTF

d_call: NA
j_call: TRBJ1-5
v_call: TRBV27
clone_size: NA
cdr3_nt: TGTGCCAGCGCCAGGGGTTTGGATCAGCCCCAGCATTTT
cdr3_aa: CASARGLDQPQHF

d_call: NA
j_call: TRBJ1-4
v_call: TRBV7-2
clone_size: NA
cdr3_nt: TGTGCCAGCAGCTTAGAGCAGGGAACTAATGAAAAACTGTTTTTT
cdr3_aa: CASSLEQGTNEKLFF

d_call: TRBD1
j_call: TRBJ1-2
v_call: TRBV5-6
clone_size: NA
cdr3_nt: TGTGCCAGCAGCTTGCCGGGACAGTCCTATGGCTACACCTTC
cdr3_aa: CASSLPGQSYGYTF

d_call: TRBD2
j_call: TRBJ2-7
v_call: TRBV7-6
clone_size: NA
cdr3_nt: TGTGCCAGCACCCGGAGGTTTGCCGCCGGGGCTAGCGGAGACAATTACGAGCAGTACTTC
cdr3_aa: CASTRRFAAGASGDNYEQYF

d_call: NA
j_call: TRBJ2-5
v_call: TRBV29-1
clone_size: NA
cdr3_nt: TGCAGCGGCAGGGCGGGGAGGGAGACCCAGTACTTC
cdr3_aa: CSGRAGRETQYF

d_call: NA
j_call: TRBJ1-3
v_call: TRBV28
clone_size: NA
cdr3_nt: TGTGCCAGCAGTTTACTCGGGTTTAAGGTACACACCATATATTTT
cdr3_aa: CASSLLGFKVHTIYF

d_call: TRBD1
j_call: TRBJ1-2
v_call: TRBV12-3/TRBV12-4
clone_size: NA
cdr3_nt: TGTGCCAGCAGTCGACAGGGCAACTATGGCTACACCTTC
cdr3_aa: CASSRQGNYGYTF

d_call: NA
j_call: TRBJ2-7
v_call: TRBV28
clone_size: once
cdr3_nt: TGTGCCTCGAGGGGCGCGGGATCTTACGAGCAGTACTTC
cdr3_aa: CASRGAGSYEQYF

d_call: NA
j_call: TRBJ1-1
v_call: TRBV5-1
clone_size: NA
cdr3_nt: TGCGCCAGCAGCGTGGACAGTTCGAACACTGAAGCTTTCTTT
cdr3_aa: CASSVDSSNTEAFF

d_call: NA
j_call: TRBJ1-1
v_call: TRBV6-6
clone_size: NA
cdr3_nt: TGTGCCAGCAGTTCCCGGGTCTCGGGGACTGAAGCTTTCTTT
cdr3_aa: CASSSRVSGTEAFF